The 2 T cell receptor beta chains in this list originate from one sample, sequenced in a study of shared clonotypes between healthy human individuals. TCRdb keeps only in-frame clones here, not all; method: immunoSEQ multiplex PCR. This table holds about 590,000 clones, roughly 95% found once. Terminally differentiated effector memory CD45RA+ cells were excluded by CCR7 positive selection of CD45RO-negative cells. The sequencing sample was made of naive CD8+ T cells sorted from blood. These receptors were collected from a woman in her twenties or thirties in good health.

The CDR3 DNA sequence: TGCAGCGTTTCTGGCCGGGACAGGGAGAATGAAGCTTTCTTT. This codes for CSVSGRDRENEAFF. The chain uses TRBV29-1 and TRBJ1-1, with TRBD1 matching over 9 bases. The ends lost 5 bases at V and 7 bases at J; junction bases unmatched: 11. The CDR3 contains 14 residues. The germline CDR1 and CDR2 sequences are SQVTM and ANQGSEA.

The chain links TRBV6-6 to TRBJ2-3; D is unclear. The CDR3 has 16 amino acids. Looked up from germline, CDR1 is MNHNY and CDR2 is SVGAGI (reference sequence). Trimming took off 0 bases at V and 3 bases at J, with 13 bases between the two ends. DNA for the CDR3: TGTGCCAGCAGTTACTCGTCGACCCATAATACAGATACGCAGTATTTT. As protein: CASSYSSTHNTDTQYF.